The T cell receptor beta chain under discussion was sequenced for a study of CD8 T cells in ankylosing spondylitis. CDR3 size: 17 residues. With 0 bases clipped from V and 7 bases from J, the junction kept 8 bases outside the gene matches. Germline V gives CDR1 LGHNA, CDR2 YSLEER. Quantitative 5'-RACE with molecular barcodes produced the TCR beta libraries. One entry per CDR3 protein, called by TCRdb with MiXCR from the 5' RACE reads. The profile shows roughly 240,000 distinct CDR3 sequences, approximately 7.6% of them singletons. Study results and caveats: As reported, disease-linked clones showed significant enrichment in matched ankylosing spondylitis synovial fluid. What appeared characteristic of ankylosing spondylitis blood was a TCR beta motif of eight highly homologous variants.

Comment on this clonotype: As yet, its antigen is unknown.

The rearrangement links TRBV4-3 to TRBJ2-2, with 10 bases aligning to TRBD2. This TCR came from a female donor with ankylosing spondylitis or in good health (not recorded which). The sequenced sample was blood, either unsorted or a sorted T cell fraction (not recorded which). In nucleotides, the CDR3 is TGCGCCAGCAGCCAAGATGGTCTAGCGGGAGCGAACGGGGAGCTGTTTTTT. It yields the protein CASSQDGLAGANGELFF.